This TCR beta chain was profiled in a study of blood T cell repertoires in COVID-19. Overall study context: Collection of acute and convalescent COVID-19 samples took place in the United States, Italy and Spain. Sample material is recorded as cDNA or gDNA derived from T cells, B-cell-depleted T cells, or PBMCs.

Methods used by the authors: Researchers report that nucleated cell counts were estimated from reference gene primer amplification. Sequenced by immunoSEQ multiplex PCR; TCRdb stores in-frame clones only, minus some. V and J calls and clone size are those listed in that table; D and trimming were worked out from the DNA. This table holds 310,000 or so clones, around 86% found once. The CDR3 sequence is 14 residues long. The germline CDR1 and CDR2 sequences are SGHTA and FQGNSA. The germline V and J ends were trimmed by 0 bases and 3 bases, with 8 bases remaining between them. The receptor comes from a man aged 45-65 years with active or convalescent COVID-19. The gene calls are TRBV7-2 and TRBJ1-2; no clear D. Material: peripheral blood. The CDR3, as DNA: TGTGCCAGCAGCTTAGCGACAAGTCACTATGGCTACACCTTC. It yields the protein CASSLATSHYGYTF.